The present T cell receptor (beta chain) was sequenced within a study of radiation and T cells in renal cell carcinoma. Study-wide results and limits: Pretreatment tumor biopsies were lacking, so baseline clonotypes are unknown. From baseline, blood top tumor clonotypes peaked at 2 weeks post-radiation.

Regarding this clone: Its antigen is undetermined.

As for time point: blood 2 weeks post-SBRT. Treatment indicated: 15 Gy SBRT to primary tumor, nephrectomy 4 weeks later. Radiation-treated patients gave blood at baseline, week 2 and week 4. V gave up 4 bases and J gave up 2 bases, with 12 bases separating them. The CDR3 spans 15 residues. Germline CDR1 and CDR2: LNHDA and SQIVND (reference sequence). Assay used: immunoSEQ multiplex PCR; TCRdb lists only in-frame clones, some missing. The table records roughly 120,000 clones, about 81% of them present only once. The chain couples TRBV19 to TRBJ1-5, with TRBD1 as a possible D gene (6 bases). This receptor was obtained from a woman aged 60-70 years with renal cell carcinoma. The source was blood, collected from a patient whose treatment included radiotherapy and nephrectomy. CDR3 sequence: CASSTRDTGNQPQHF. In DNA, the CDR3 is TGTGCCAGTAGTACCCGGGACACGGGCAATCAGCCCCAGCATTTT.